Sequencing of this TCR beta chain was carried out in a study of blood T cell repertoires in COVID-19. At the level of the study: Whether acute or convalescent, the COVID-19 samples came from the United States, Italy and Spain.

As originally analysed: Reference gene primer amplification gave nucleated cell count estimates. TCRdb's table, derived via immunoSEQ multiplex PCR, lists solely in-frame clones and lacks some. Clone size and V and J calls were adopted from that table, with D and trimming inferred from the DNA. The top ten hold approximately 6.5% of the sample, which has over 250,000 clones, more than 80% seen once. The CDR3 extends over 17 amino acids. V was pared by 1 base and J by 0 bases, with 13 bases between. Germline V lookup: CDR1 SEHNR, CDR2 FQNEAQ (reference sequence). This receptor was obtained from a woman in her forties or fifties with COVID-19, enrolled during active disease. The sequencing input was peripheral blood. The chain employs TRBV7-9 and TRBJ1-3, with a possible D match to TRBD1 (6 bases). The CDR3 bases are TGTGCCAGCAGCTTAGGCAGGGGTGGGAGCTCTGGAAACACCATATATTTT. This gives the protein CASSLGRGGSSGNTIYF.